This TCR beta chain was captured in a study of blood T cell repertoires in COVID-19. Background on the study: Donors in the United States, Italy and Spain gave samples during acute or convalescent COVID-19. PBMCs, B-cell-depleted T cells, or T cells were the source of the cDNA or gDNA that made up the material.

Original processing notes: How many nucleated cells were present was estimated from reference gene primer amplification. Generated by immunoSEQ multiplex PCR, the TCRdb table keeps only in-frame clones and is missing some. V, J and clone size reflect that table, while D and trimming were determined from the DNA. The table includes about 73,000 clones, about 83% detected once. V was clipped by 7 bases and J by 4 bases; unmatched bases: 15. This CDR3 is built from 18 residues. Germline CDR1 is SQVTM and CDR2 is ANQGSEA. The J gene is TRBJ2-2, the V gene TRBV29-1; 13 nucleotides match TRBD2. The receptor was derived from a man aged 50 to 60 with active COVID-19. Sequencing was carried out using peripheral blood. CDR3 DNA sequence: TGCAGCGCCACCCCCTGGACTAGCGGGAGTGGTAGCACCGGGGAGCTGTTTTTT. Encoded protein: CSATPWTSGSGSTGELFF.